A selection of T cell receptor beta chains follows, all from one sample in a study of post-analysis software for immune sequencing data. TCRdb used MiXCR to reprocess the PCR reads, holding one entry per CDR3 protein. The profile shows around 400,000 distinct CDR3 sequences, about 39% of them singletons. Sequenced material: blood. All receptors come from a girl aged 2-9 years with multiple sclerosis. Each CDR3 is given without its conserved first and last residue.

v_call cdr3_aa
TRBV5-1 ASSPRGFRTELF
TRBV12-3/TRBV12-4 ASRPGTAPYGYT
TRBV11-2 ASTIRWTSGMKETQY
TRBV15 ATSRDYPGLINEQF
TRBV12-3/TRBV12-4 ASSPSYRPAGNEQF
TRBV9 ASSVGGDRGKTQY
TRBV12-3/TRBV12-4 ASSGQGGYGYT
TRBV5-1 ASSLGQGAWNEQF
TRBV5-6 ASSWQFPSGANVLT
TRBV29-1 SGRVSGNEQF
TRBV5-6 ASSLVQVAGGLYNEQF
TRBV12-3/TRBV12-4 ASSASTGVETQY
TRBV14 ASSPRTSGRAFHNEQF
TRBV27 ASSFGGGHYEQY
TRBV12-5 ASGLGTGPNTEAF
TRBV13 ASSPGTGGHEQY
TRBV27 ASSRRATDTQY
TRBV6-5 ASSYVQWGSNEQF
TRBV27 ASSLDTPYNEQF
TRBV20-1 SASGGFNQPQH